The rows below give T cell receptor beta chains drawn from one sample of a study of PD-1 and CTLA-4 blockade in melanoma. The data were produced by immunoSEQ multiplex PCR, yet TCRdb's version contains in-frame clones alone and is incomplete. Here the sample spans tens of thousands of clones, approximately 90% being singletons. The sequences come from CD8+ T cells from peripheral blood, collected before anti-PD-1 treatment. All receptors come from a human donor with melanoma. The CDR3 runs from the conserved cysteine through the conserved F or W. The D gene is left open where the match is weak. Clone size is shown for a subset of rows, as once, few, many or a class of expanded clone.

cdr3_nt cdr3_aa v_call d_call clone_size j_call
TGCGCCACCACGCCGACTAGCGACTACAATGAGCAGTTCTTC CATTPTSDYNEQFF TRBV10-2 TRBD2 NA TRBJ2-1
TGTGCCAGCAGCGCCTGCGGGATCTGGGGGACAGGGGTATTTGGCTACACCTTC CASSACGIWGTGVFGYTF TRBV9 TRBD1 NA TRBJ1-2
TGTGCCATCAGTGAGTCGCCAGGGGAAGACACTGAAGCTTTCTTT CAISESPGEDTEAFF TRBV10-3 NA NA TRBJ1-1
TGTGCCAGGGAAGGCGGAAACACCATATATTTT CAREGGNTIYF TRBV7-9 NA once TRBJ1-3
TGTGCCAGCAGCTTGACAGGGCACTACGAGCAGTACTTC CASSLTGHYEQYF TRBV5-6 NA NA TRBJ2-7
TGTGCCAGCACCCCAGTTGGCTATGGCTACACCTTC CASTPVGYGYTF TRBV2 NA NA TRBJ1-2
TGTGCCAGCAGTCTAGCGGGATACCTGGACAGGGGCTACACCTTC CASSLAGYLDRGYTF TRBV7-2 TRBD1 NA TRBJ1-2
TGTGCCACCAGGCGGACACCCCCGAACACCGGGGAGCTGTTTTTT CATRRTPPNTGELFF TRBV15 NA NA TRBJ2-2
TGTGCCATCAGTGAGGACACGACTGAAGCTTTCTTT CAISEDTTEAFF TRBV10-3 NA NA TRBJ1-1
TGTGCCACCCCAGGACGTTTTGGCTACACCTTC CATPGRFGYTF TRBV24-1 NA NA TRBJ1-2
TGTGCCAGCAGTTTAGGAGGTTCCGAGCAGTACTTC CASSLGGSEQYF TRBV28 NA NA TRBJ2-7
TGCGCCAGCAGCGAATTCCGGGGGGAGCTGTTTTTT CASSEFRGELFF TRBV5-1 NA NA TRBJ2-2
TGTGCCAGCAGTTCAGGACAGCTCTCCTACGAGCAGTACTTC CASSSGQLSYEQYF TRBV6-2/TRBV6-3 NA NA TRBJ2-7
TGTGCCAGCAGCTTGGCCGCGAATCAGCCCCAGCATTTT CASSLAANQPQHF TRBV5-5 NA NA TRBJ1-5
TGTGCCATCAGTGAGAGGGCAGATGAAGCTTTCTTT CAISERADEAFF TRBV10-3 NA NA TRBJ1-1
TGTGCCAGCAGCCCCGACAGGGGGTATACCGGGGAGCTGTTTTTT CASSPDRGYTGELFF TRBV7-9 TRBD1 NA TRBJ2-2
TGTGCCAGCAGCCCTCCATCAGCGTACGAGCAGTACTTC CASSPPSAYEQYF TRBV5-6 NA NA TRBJ2-7
TGTGCCAGCAGACCCGGACCCTCTGAAGGCTACACCTTC CASRPGPSEGYTF TRBV2 NA NA TRBJ1-2
TGTGCCAGCAGCGGAGGGACAGCCTGGGGATATGGCTACACCTTC CASSGGTAWGYGYTF TRBV9 TRBD1 NA TRBJ1-2
TGCGCCAGCAGCCAAGAGGGGGTGACGGGTGAAGCTTTCTTT CASSQEGVTGEAFF TRBV4-1 NA NA TRBJ1-1
TGTGCCACCAGCAGAGATCATGGTTTGAGGGAGCGAGAGACCCAGTACTTC CATSRDHGLRERETQYF TRBV15 NA NA TRBJ2-5
TGTGCCAGCAGCCAAGACCGGGGGCCCTACAATGAGCAGTTCTTC CASSQDRGPYNEQFF TRBV4-2 NA NA TRBJ2-1